This T cell receptor (beta chain) was recovered during a study of OX40 agonist ivuxolimab in advanced cancers. In the study overall: Patients were infused with ivuxolimab every 2 weeks at 0.01 to 10 mg/kg. Whole-study findings and limits: The study found that CD8+ T cells averaged more expanded clones than CD4+. Nonresponders included some who also had low normalized T-cell clonal expansion. Some of the lowest clonal expansion was seen in partial responders at 0.1-3.0 mg/kg.

With respect to this clone: Its antigen remains unidentified.

The CDR3 is made up of 14 amino acids. V was cut by 1 base and J by 4 bases, with 10 bases left in between. Per the germline V gene, CDR1 is LNHDA and CDR2 is SQIVND (reference sequence). TCRdb's table, derived via immunoSEQ multiplex PCR, lists solely in-frame clones and lacks some. The sample lists approximately 82,000 clones; 80% to 95% were seen once. This sequence was found in an adult with an advanced solid tumor such as melanoma, head and neck, liver or kidney cancer. Sequenced material: CD4+ or CD8+ T cells sorted from blood, taken in a trial of the OX40 agonist ivuxolimab. The chain links TRBV19 to TRBJ1-2; D unclear. The CDR3, as DNA: TGTGCCAGTAGTATAGTCGGCAGATTCTATGGCTACACCTTC. Amino acids: CASSIVGRFYGYTF.